The 23 T cell receptor beta chains presented below share a single source sample, sequenced in a study of regulatory T cells in long-lasting Graves disease. Construction of the TCR beta libraries employed iRepertoire HTBI primers in conjunction with Arm-PCR of CDR3 regions. Each CDR3 protein is one row after TCRdb ran MiXCR on the multiplex PCR reads. The sample lists about 460,000 distinct CDR3 sequences, 22% occurring once. Time point given: persistent/refractory GD, antithyroid drugs over 5 years with positive TRAb. Researchers made the TCR library from RNA that was extracted from PBMCs. The sequenced sample was peripheral blood mononuclear cells (PBMCs), obtained when the disease was refractory, from a patient treated with antithyroid drugs. The receptors were sampled from a female donor with Graves disease.

V and J are TRBV5-1 and TRBJ2-5; D is ambiguous. Looked up from germline, CDR1 is SGHRS and CDR2 is YFSETQ. CDR3 size: 15 residues. V shed 4 bases and J shed 2 bases, with 15 bases lying between them. CDR3 sequence reads: CASSQRGIPQETQYF. CDR3 nucleotide sequence: TGCGCCAGCAGCCAGCGAGGAATCCCACAAGAGACCCAGTACTTC.

As for this clonotype: Being one base from a much bigger clone, this may be a read error. The chain combines TRBV29-1 with TRBJ2-2; 10 bases are a match to TRBD1. This CDR3 is 13 amino acids long. Unmatched junction bases numbered 4, after V lost 8 bases and J lost 4 bases. Germline CDR1 is SQVTM and CDR2 is ANQGSEA. CDR3 sequence reads: CSIRTGGTGELFF. The CDR3 bases are TGCAGCATCCGGACAGGGGGCACCGGGGAGCTGTTTTTT.

This clonotype was observed many times. The junction differs from germline at one of its ends, possibly a read error. This chain connects TRBV7-2 to TRBJ1-5; D unresolved. The germline V gene encodes CDR1 SGHTA and CDR2 FQGNSA. This CDR3 region has 13 residues. The CDR3 DNA sequence: TGTGCCAGCAGCCCCTCCGCCCATCAACCCCAGCATTTT. Translating gives CASSPSAHQPQHF. Full variable domain (rest looked up from reference TRBV7-2 and TRBJ1-5): GAGVSQSPSNKVTEKGKDVELRCDPISGHTALYWYRQSLGQGLEFLIYFQGNSAPDKSGLPSDRFSAERTGGSVSTLTIQRTQQEDSAVYLCASSPSAHQPQHFGDGTRLSIL.

The V gene is TRBV29-1, the J gene TRBJ2-3; no clear D. The CDR3 consists of 11 residues. Germline CDR1 reads SQVTM; CDR2 reads ANQGSEA. The V gene lost 5 bases and the J gene lost 4 bases, with 7 bases spanning the gap. The CDR3 DNA follows: TGCAGCGTTTGTCTGGCAGATACGCAGTATTTT. Protein: CSVCLADTQYF.

This clonotype turned up a few times. The gene calls are TRBV20-1 and TRBJ1-1; 8 nucleotides align to TRBD1. CDR3 length: 15 residues. The germline V gene encodes CDR1 DFQATT and CDR2 SNEGSKA (reference sequence). After removal of 2 bases from V and 0 bases from J, the junction contained 5 bases not matched to a gene. Written as DNA, the CDR3 is TGCAGTGCTAGAAAACCGGGACAGGTGAACACTGAAGCTTTCTTT. Its protein product is CSARKPGQVNTEAFF.

A few counts support this clonotype. The gene calls are TRBV5-1 and TRBJ1-5; D call uncertain. Trimming removed 1 base at V and 3 bases at J, with 8 bases between. CDR1 and CDR2 from the germline V gene are SGHRS and YFSETQ. The CDR3 runs to 14 residues. The CDR3 here is CASSLNPYNQPQHF. The CDR3 DNA is TGCGCCAGCAGCTTGAACCCATACAATCAGCCCCAGCATTTT. Based on the CDR3 plus reference TRBV5-1 and TRBJ1-5, the full variable domain is KAGVTQTPRYLIKTRGQQVTLSCSPISGHRSVSWYQQTPGQGLQFLFEYFSETQRNKGNFPGRFSGRQFSNSRSEMNVSTLELGDSALYLCASSLNPYNQPQHFGDGTRLSIL.

This clonotype occurred many times. The chain is built from TRBV12-3 or TRBV12-4 and TRBJ2-5; 13 bases match TRBD2. V lost 5 bases to trimming and J lost 1 base; unmatched junction nucleotides: 4. This CDR3 comprises 16 residues. In DNA, the CDR3 is TGTGCCAGCAGTCGGACTAGCGGGGGAAGCCAAGAGACCCAGTACTTC. Amino acid sequence: CASSRTSGGSQETQYF.

This chain links TRBV6-1 with TRBJ1-4; tentative D call: TRBD1 (5 bases). The CDR3 totals 14 residues. The germline CDR1 and CDR2 sequences are MNHNS and SASEGT. V was cut by 4 bases and J by 6 bases, with 12 bases left in between. CDR3 sequence (DNA): TGTGCCAGCAGTGCCCCAGGGAAGGATGAAAAACTGTTTTTT. Its translation is CASSAPGKDEKLFF.

The chain has TRBV6-1 and TRBJ2-4; D ambiguous. The CDR3 is 16 amino acids. V lost 2 bases to trimming and J lost 0 bases, with 11 bases between them. Per the germline V gene, CDR1 is MNHNS and CDR2 is SASEGT. The CDR3 is CASSESGPLAKNIQYF. In DNA form, the CDR3 reads TGTGCCAGCAGTGAAAGTGGCCCTCTAGCCAAAAACATTCAGTACTTC.

About this clonotype: A much larger clonotype is one base distant, so this may be a read error. The genes are TRBV30 and TRBJ2-5; TRBD1 agrees at 7 bases. Germline CDR1 reads GTSNPN; CDR2 reads SVGIG (reference sequence). CDR3 length: 12 amino acids. As DNA, the CDR3 is TGTGTCCAAGCCAGGGGGCAAGAGACCCAGTACTTC. It yields the protein CVQARGQETQYF.

The V and J genes are TRBV20-1 and TRBJ1-2; D uncertain. CDR1 is DFQATT, CDR2 SNEGSKA, per germline (reference sequence). The CDR3 contains 13 residues. V was trimmed by 0 bases and J by 5 bases, leaving 10 bases between them. The CDR3 here is CSARDPEEYGYTF. The CDR3 DNA reads TGCAGTGCTAGAGATCCAGAGGAGTATGGCTACACCTTC.

This clonotype appeared many times. J is TRBJ1-5 and V is TRBV15, with unresolved D. The CDR3 has 13 amino acids. CDR1 and CDR2 (germline): LNHNV, YYDKDF (reference sequence). Trimming cost V 0 bases and J 11 bases, with 11 bases left between them. The CDR3 loop reads CATSRDVPRAQHF. The CDR3 DNA is TGTGCCACCAGCAGAGATGTTCCCCGGGCCCAGCATTTT.

J is TRBJ2-5 and V is TRBV3-1; 10 bases are a match to TRBD2. Looked up from germline, CDR1 is LGHDT and CDR2 is YNNKEL (reference sequence). V gave up 0 bases and J gave up 2 bases; unmatched junction bases: 3. The CDR3 runs to 16 residues. The CDR3 sequence: CASSQEGAGGQETQYF. The CDR3 coding sequence is TGTGCCAGCAGCCAAGAGGGAGCGGGGGGGCAAGAGACCCAGTACTTC.

The chain uses TRBV7-9 and TRBJ2-7; D could derive from TRBD1 or TRBD2 (5 bases each). The CDR3 is 13 amino acids. In germline, CDR1 is SEHNR, CDR2 FQNEAQ (reference sequence). Trimming pared 5 bases from V and 7 bases from J, leaving 15 bases between. The CDR3 sequence: CASSIDGAREQYF. In DNA, the CDR3 is TGTGCCAGCAGCATCGACGGGGCGAGGGAGCAGTACTTC. Together with reference TRBV7-9 and TRBJ2-7, the CDR3 gives the full variable domain: DTGVSQNPRHKITKRGQNVTFRCDPISEHNRLYWYRQTLGQGPEFLTYFQNEAQLEKSRLLSDRFSAERPKGSFSTLEIQRTEQGDSAMYLCASSIDGAREQYFGPGTRLTVT.

This clonotype was picked up many times. The rearrangement uses TRBV2 and TRBJ1-2; tentative D call: TRBD1 (5 bases). CDR1 is SNHLY and CDR2 is FYNNEI in the germline V gene. The CDR3 contains 12 residues. CDR3: CGGWGRTRGYTF. CDR3 DNA: TGTGGAGGCTGGGGACGGACCCGTGGCTACACCTTC.

V usage is TRBV6-2 or TRBV6-3 and J usage is TRBJ2-7, with D hard to call. This CDR3 comprises 14 residues. The ends were cut back, 6 bases at V and 0 bases at J, with 12 bases in the middle. Germline V gene sequence: CDR1 MNHEY, CDR2 SVGEGT. In DNA, the CDR3 is TGTGCCAGCAGCCCAACTACTACCTCCTACGAGCAGTACTTC. Its translation: CASSPTTTSYEQYF.

The CDR3 bases are TGCAGCGTTAAAGGCACCACAAACATTCAGTACTTC. Protein product: CSVKGTTNIQYF. This chain links TRBV29-1 with TRBJ2-4; no clear D gene. CDR1 is SQVTM, CDR2 ANQGSEA, per germline. The CDR3 has 12 amino acids. Trimming took off 5 bases at V and 6 bases at J, with 11 bases between the two ends.

This chain uses TRBV30 with TRBJ1-5; 8 bases map to TRBD1. The CDR3 covers 15 residues. CDR1 and CDR2 from the germline V gene are GTSNPN and SVGIG (reference sequence). V was clipped by 4 bases and J by 2 bases; unmatched bases: 7. The DNA of the CDR3 is TGTGCCTGGACCAGGGGGCAGGGGGGCAATCAGCCCCAGCATTTT. It codes for CAWTRGQGGNQPQHF.

This clonotype was seen a single time. The chain carries TRBV29-1 and TRBJ2-1; D unresolved. The CDR3 contains 12 residues. Between the trimmed V and J ends, which lost 5 bases and 7 bases, there was a span of 12 bases. Germline CDR1 and CDR2: SQVTM and ANQGSEA. The DNA for the CDR3 is TGCAGCGTTAGCAGGTTTGAAAATGAGCAGTTCTTC. It codes for CSVSRFENEQFF.

This clonotype was detected once. V is TRBV30 and J is TRBJ2-7; D is possibly TRBD1 (6 bases). V shed 5 bases and J shed 0 bases, with 17 bases lying between them. The CDR3 is made up of 15 amino acids. Germline loops: CDR1 GTSNPN, CDR2 SVGIG (reference sequence). The CDR3 DNA reads as TGTGCCTGGGAGAGCAGGACAGTAAGCTCCTACGAGCAGTACTTC. Protein sequence: CAWESRTVSSYEQYF. The full variable domain, with the rest looked up from reference TRBV30 and TRBJ2-7, is SQTIHQWPATLVQPVGSPLSLECTVEGTSNPNLYWYRQAAGRGLQLLFYSVGIGQISSEVPQNLSASRPQDRQFILSSKKLLLSDSGFYLCAWESRTVSSYEQYFGPGTRLTVT.

To note about this clonotype: This may arise from a read error, as a much more abundant clone is one base away. The chain has TRBV6-8 and TRBJ2-7, with D possibly being TRBD1 or TRBD2 (5 bases each). V was trimmed by 7 bases and J by 5 bases, leaving 15 bases between them. This CDR3 comprises 13 residues. Germline CDR1 reads MNHGY; CDR2 reads SAAAGT. Here the CDR3 reads CASTGTAAHEQYF. The CDR3, as DNA: TGTGCCAGCACCGGGACGGCAGCCCACGAGCAGTACTTC.

This clonotype appeared many times. This chain uses TRBV10-3 with TRBJ1-1; TRBD1 matches at 8 bases. The germline V gene encodes CDR1 ENHRY and CDR2 SYGVKD. The junction had 17 bases not matched to a gene; V was cut back by 6 bases and J by 5 bases. CDR3 length: 17 residues. The CDR3 spells CAISPRFDRGRKTEAFF. The CDR3 DNA reads TGTGCCATCAGCCCGCGATTCGACAGGGGAAGGAAAACTGAAGCTTTCTTT.

The chain carries TRBV25-1 and TRBJ2-1; 10 nucleotides line up with TRBD2. The CDR3 runs to 19 residues. Losses at the gene ends were 2 bases for V and 4 bases for J; bases not matched to a gene: 14. Germline V CDR1 and CDR2: MGHDK, SYGVNS. The CDR3 sequence is CASSEAWKASGREYNEQFF. CDR3 DNA: TGTGCCAGCAGTGAAGCTTGGAAGGCTAGCGGGAGAGAGTACAATGAGCAGTTCTTC.